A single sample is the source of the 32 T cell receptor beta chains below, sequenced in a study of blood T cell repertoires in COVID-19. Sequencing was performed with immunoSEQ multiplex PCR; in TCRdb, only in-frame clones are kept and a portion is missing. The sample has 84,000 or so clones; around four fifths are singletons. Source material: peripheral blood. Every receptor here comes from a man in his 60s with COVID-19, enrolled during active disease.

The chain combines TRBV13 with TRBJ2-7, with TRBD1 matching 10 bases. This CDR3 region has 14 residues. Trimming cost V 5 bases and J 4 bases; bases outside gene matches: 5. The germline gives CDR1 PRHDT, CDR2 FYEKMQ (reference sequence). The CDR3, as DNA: TGTGCCAGCAGCCTCGGGACAGGGGTGTACGAGCAGTACTTC. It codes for CASSLGTGVYEQYF.

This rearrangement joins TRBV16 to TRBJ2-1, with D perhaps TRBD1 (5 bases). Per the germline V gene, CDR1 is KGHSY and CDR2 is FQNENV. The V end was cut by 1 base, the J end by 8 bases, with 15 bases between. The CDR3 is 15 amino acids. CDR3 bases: TGTGCCAGCAGCCAATTCCCAGGGTGGAGCCATGAGCAGTTCTTC. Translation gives CASSQFPGWSHEQFF.

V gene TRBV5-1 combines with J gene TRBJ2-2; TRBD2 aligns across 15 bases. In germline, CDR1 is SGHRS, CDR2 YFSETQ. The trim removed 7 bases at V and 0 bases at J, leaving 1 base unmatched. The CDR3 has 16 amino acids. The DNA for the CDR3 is TGCGCCAGCGGACTAGCGGGAGGGCCGAACACCGGGGAGCTGTTTTTT. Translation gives CASGLAGGPNTGELFF.

The DNA for the CDR3 is TGTGCCAGCAGTTTTTGGGCGTCCTACAATGAGCAGTTCTTC. The encoded protein is CASSFWASYNEQFF. The chain couples TRBV27 to TRBJ2-1; D not resolved. Trimming took 3 bases from V and 1 from J, leaving 7 bases between them. Germline CDR1 reads MNHEY; CDR2 reads SMNVEV (reference sequence). The CDR3 runs to 14 residues.

The CDR3 nucleotides read TGCAGCGTTTCAGTCTCCCTTTCTTCCGAGCAGTACTTC. Its translation: CSVSVSLSSEQYF. The chain links TRBV29-1 to TRBJ2-7; the D is unclear. The CDR3 runs 13 residues. The V end lost 5 bases, the J end lost 6 bases, and 17 bases lay between the germline ends. Germline lookup yields CDR1 SQVTM and CDR2 ANQGSEA.

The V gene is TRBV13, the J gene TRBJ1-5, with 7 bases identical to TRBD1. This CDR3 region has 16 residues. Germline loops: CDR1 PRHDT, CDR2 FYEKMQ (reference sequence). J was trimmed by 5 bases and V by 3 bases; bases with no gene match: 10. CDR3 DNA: TGTGCCAGCAGCTTCAATGGACAGGTCGGAGATCAGCCCCAGCATTTT. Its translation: CASSFNGQVGDQPQHF.

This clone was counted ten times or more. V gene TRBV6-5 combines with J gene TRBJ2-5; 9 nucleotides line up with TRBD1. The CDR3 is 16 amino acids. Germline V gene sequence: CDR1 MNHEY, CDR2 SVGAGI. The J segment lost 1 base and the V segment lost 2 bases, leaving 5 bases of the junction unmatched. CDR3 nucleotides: TGTGCCAGCAGTTACGGCGGGACAGGGAGCCAAGAGACCCAGTACTTC. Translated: CASSYGGTGSQETQYF.

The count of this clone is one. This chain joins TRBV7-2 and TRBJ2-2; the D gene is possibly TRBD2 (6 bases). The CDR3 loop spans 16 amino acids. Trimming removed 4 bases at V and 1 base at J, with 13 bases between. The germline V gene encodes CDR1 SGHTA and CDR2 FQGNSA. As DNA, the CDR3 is TGTGCCAGCAGCTGGGTTGGAGGGATGAACACCGGGGAGCTGTTTTTT. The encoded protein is CASSWVGGMNTGELFF.

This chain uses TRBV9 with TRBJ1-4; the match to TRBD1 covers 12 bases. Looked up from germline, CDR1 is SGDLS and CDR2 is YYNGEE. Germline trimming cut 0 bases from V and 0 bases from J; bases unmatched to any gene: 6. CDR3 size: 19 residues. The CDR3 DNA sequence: TGTGCCAGCAGCGTAGGGGGACAGGGGGCCCTCTCAACTAATGAAAAACTGTTTTTT. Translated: CASSVGGQGALSTNEKLFF.

CDR3 sequence (DNA): TGTGCCAGCACCGTAACAGGGGGGATTGGAAAAGAGACCCAGTACTTC. Its protein product is CASTVTGGIGKETQYF. The V call is TRBV2, the J call TRBJ2-5; 8 bases map to TRBD1. The CDR3 spans 16 residues. Trimming cost V 7 bases and J 3 bases; bases outside gene matches: 13. CDR1 is SNHLY, CDR2 FYNNEI, per germline.

DNA for the CDR3: TGTGCCAGCAGCCAAGAGTCTCCAGGACTCGGCGGGGAGCTGTTTTTT. Translated: CASSQESPGLGGELFF. V gene TRBV3-1 (or the pseudogene TRBV3-2) combines with J gene TRBJ2-2, with D perhaps TRBD2 (5 bases). Trimming removed 0 bases at V and 7 bases at J, with 15 bases between. Germline V gene sequence: CDR1 LGHDT, CDR2 YNNKEL (reference sequence). CDR3 length equals 16 residues.

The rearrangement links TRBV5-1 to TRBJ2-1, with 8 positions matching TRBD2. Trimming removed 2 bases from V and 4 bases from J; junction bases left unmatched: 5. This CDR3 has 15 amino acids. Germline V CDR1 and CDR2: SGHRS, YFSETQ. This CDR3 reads CASSFLAGRYNEQFF. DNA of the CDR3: TGCGCCAGCAGCTTTTTAGCGGGAAGGTACAATGAGCAGTTCTTC.

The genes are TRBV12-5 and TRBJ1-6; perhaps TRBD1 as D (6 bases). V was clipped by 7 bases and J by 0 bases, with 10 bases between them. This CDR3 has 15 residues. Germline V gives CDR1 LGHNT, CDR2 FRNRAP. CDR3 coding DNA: TGTGCTAGTGTACAGGGAAACTCCTATAATTCACCCCTCCACTTT. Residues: CASVQGNSYNSPLHF.

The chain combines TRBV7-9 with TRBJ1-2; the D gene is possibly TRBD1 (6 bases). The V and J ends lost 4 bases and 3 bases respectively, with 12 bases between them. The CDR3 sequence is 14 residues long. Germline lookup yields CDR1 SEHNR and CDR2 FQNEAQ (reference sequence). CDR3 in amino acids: CASSSRTEYYGYTF. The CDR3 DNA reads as TGTGCCAGCAGCTCACGGACAGAGTACTATGGCTACACCTTC.

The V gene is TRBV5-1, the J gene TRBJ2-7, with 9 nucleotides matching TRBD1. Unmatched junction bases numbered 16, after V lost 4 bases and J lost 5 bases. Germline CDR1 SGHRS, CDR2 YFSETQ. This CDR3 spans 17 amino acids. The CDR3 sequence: CASSITGTGRVGDEQYF. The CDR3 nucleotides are TGCGCCAGCAGCATCACCGGGACAGGGAGAGTAGGGGACGAGCAGTACTTC.

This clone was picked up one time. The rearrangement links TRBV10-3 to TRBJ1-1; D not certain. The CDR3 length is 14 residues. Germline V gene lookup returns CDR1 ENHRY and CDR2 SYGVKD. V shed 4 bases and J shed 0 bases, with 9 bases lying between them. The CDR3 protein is CAISGGVMNTEAFF. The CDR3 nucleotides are TGTGCCATCAGTGGCGGAGTTATGAACACTGAAGCTTTCTTT.

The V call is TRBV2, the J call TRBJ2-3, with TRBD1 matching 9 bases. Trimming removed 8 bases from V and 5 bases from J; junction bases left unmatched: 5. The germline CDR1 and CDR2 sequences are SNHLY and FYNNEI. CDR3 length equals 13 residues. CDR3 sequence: CASGRQGVDTQYF. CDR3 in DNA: TGTGCCAGCGGGAGACAGGGGGTAGATACGCAGTATTTT.

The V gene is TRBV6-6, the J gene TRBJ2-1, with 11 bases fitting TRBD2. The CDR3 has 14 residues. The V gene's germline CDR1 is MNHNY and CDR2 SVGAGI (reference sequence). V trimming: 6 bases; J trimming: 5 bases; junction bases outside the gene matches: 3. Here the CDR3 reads CASRTSGTNNEQFF. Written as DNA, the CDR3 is TGTGCCAGCAGGACTAGCGGGACCAACAATGAGCAGTTCTTC.

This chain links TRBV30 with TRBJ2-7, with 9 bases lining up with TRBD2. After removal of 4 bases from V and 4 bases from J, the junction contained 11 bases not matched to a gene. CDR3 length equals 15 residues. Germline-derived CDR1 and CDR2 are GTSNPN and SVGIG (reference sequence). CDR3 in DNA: TGTGCCTGGAAGAACTGGGCGGGAGGGCCGTACGAGCAGTACTTC. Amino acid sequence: CAWKNWAGGPYEQYF.

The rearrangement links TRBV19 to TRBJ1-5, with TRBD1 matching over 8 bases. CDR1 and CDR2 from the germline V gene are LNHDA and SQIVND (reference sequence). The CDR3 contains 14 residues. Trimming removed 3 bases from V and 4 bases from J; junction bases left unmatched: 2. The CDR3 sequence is CASSMDRVNQPQHF. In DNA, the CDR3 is TGTGCCAGTAGTATGGACAGGGTAAATCAGCCCCAGCATTTT.

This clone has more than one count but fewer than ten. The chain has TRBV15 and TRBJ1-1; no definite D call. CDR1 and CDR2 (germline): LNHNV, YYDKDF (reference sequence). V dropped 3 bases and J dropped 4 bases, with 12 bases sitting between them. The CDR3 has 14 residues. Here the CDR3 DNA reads TGTGCCACCAGCAGTCGCCTAACGGGCACTGAAGCTTTCTTT. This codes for CATSSRLTGTEAFF. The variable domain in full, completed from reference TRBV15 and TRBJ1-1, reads DAMVIQNPRYQVTQFGKPVTLSCSQTLNHNVMYWYQQKSSQAPKLLFHYYDKDFNNEADTPDNFQSRRPNTSFCFLDIRSPGLGDTAMYLCATSSRLTGTEAFFGQGTRLTVV.

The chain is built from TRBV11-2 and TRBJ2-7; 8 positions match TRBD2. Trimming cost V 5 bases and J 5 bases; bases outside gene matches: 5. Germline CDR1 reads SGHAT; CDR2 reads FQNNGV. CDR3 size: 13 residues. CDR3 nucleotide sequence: TGTGCCAGCAGCGTTAGCGGGAACAACGAGCAGTACTTC. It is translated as CASSVSGNNEQYF.

As DNA, the CDR3 is TGTGCCAGCAGCTTCTCCGCAGGCAGAGCTTTCTTT. Its protein is CASSFSAGRAFF. The chain links TRBV11-2 to TRBJ1-1; D gene uncertain. Germline CDR1 and CDR2: SGHAT and FQNNGV. The CDR3 is 12 residues long. Trimming left V 3 bases short and J 10 bases short, with 12 bases between. Full variable domain (rest looked up from reference TRBV11-2 and TRBJ1-1): EAGVAQSPRYKIIEKRQSVAFWCNPISGHATLYWYQQILGQGPKLLIQFQNNGVVDDSQLPKDRFSAERLKGVDSTLKIQPAKLEDSAVYLCASSFSAGRAFFGQGTRLTVV.

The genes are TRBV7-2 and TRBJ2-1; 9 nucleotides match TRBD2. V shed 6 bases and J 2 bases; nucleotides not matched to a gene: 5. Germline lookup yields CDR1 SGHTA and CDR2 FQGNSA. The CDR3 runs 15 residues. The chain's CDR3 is CASRHSGGAYNEQFF. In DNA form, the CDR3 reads TGTGCCAGCAGACATAGCGGGGGAGCCTACAATGAGCAGTTCTTC.

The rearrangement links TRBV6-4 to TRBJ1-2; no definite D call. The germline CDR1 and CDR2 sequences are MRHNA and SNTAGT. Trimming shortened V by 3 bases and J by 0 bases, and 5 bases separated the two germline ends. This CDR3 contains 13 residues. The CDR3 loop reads CASSELANYGYTF. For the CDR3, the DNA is TGTGCCAGCAGTGAACTTGCTAACTATGGCTACACCTTC.

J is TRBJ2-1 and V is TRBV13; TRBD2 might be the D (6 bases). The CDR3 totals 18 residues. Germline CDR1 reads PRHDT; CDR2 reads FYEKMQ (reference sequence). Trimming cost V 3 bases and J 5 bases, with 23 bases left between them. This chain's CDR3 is CASSFAPVSGWVHNEQFF. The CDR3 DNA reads TGTGCCAGCAGCTTCGCCCCTGTCAGCGGGTGGGTACACAATGAGCAGTTCTTC.

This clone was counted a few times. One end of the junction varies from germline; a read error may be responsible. DNA for the CDR3: TGTGCTAGCAGCCTCGAACAGGGGAGGCAAGAGACCCAGTACTTC. Its translation is CASSLEQGRQETQYF. The chain recombines TRBV7-7 with TRBJ2-5; D may be TRBD1 (7 bases). Germline V gene lookup returns CDR1 SSHAT and CDR2 FNYEAQ (reference sequence). The CDR3 loop spans 15 amino acids.

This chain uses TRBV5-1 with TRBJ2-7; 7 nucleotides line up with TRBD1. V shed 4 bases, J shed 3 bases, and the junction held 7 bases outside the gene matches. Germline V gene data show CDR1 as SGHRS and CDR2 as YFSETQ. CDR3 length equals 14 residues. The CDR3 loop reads CASSPSGQIYEQYF. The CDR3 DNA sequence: TGCGCCAGCAGCCCCTCGGGACAGATCTACGAGCAGTACTTC.

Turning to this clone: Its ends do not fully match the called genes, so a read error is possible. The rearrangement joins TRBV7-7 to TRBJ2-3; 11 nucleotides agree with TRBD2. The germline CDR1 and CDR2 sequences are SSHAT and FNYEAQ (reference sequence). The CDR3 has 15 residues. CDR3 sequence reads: CASSLLAGVPDTQYF. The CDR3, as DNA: TGTGCTAGCAGCTTACTAGCGGGAGTCCCAGATACGCAGTATTTT.

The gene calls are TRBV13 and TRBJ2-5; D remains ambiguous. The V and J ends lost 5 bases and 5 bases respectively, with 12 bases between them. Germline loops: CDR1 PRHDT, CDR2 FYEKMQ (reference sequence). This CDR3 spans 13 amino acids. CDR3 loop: CASSARPRETQYF. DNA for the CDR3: TGTGCCAGCAGCGCGCGGCCACGCGAGACCCAGTACTTC.

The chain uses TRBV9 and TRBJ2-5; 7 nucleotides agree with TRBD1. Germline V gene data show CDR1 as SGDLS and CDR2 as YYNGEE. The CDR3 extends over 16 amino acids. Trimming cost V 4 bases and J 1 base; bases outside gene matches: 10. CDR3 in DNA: TGTGCCAGCAGCCCCCGACTCGACAGGGTCCAAGAGACCCAGTACTTC. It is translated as CASSPRLDRVQETQYF.

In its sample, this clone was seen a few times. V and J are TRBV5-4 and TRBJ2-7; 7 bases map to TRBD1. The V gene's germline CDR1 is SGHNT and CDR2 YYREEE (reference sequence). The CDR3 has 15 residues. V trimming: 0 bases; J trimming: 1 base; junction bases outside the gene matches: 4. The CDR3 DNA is TGTGCCAGCAGCTTGGGGGTACAGGGGTCCTACGAGCAGTACTTC. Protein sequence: CASSLGVQGSYEQYF.